The next 17 T cell receptor beta chains were all read from a single sample in a study of T-cell reconstitution after alpha-beta-depleted transplantation in children. The TCRbeta library was prepared with unique molecular identifiers. TCRdb reprocessed the PCR reads with MiXCR, giving one entry per CDR3 protein. The sample gives about 210,000 distinct CDR3 sequences, 17% of which show up once; about 45% is in the top ten. The sample in question was PBMCs, mostly from graft donor cells, obtained 360 days after TCRalphabeta/CD19-depleted stem cell transplant. The origin of the receptors is a male patient aged 2 to 10 who had a stem cell transplant for acute lymphoblastic leukemia, so the T cells may come from the graft donor.

The CDR3: CSARGIGGRGRDTQYF. CDR3 bases: TGCAGTGCTAGAGGAATCGGCGGGAGAGGAAGAGATACGCAGTATTTT. V and J are TRBV20-1 and TRBJ2-3; 7 bases agree with TRBD2. Germline V gene lookup returns CDR1 DFQATT and CDR2 SNEGSKA (reference sequence). The V gene end was trimmed by 1 base and the J gene end by 5 bases; junction bases not matched to a gene: 12. CDR3 size: 16 residues.

This chain connects TRBV5-1 to TRBJ2-3; 7 bases line up with TRBD1. The germline CDR1 and CDR2 sequences are SGHRS and YFSETQ. This CDR3 has 15 residues. V trimming: 2 bases; J trimming: 4 bases; junction bases outside the gene matches: 7. Here the CDR3 reads CASSFEGGFADTQYF. As DNA, the CDR3 is TGCGCCAGCAGCTTCGAAGGGGGCTTTGCAGATACGCAGTATTTT.

There are many counts of this clonotype. The chain recombines TRBV5-1 with TRBJ2-1, with D maybe TRBD2 (6 bases). This CDR3 has 17 residues. V lost 3 bases and J 5 bases, leaving 21 bases between the germline ends. Per the germline V gene, CDR1 is SGHRS and CDR2 is YFSETQ. Written as DNA, the CDR3 is TGCGCCAGCAGCTCATTCAAAGGGGAGGCATGGGACAATGAGCAGTTCTTC. Translating gives CASSSFKGEAWDNEQFF.

This clonotype was observed a few times. The V and J genes are TRBV7-2 and TRBJ2-2; perhaps TRBD1 as D (6 bases). Germline CDR1 and CDR2: SGHTA and FQGNSA. The length of the CDR3 is 16 residues. V dropped 5 bases and J dropped 6 bases, with 19 bases sitting between them. The CDR3 spells CASSPLLRGDAGELFF. The CDR3 DNA follows: TGTGCCAGCAGCCCCCTTCTCAGGGGTGACGCCGGGGAGCTGTTTTTT. The full variable domain, in which reference TRBV7-2 and TRBJ2-2 provide the parts outside the CDR3, is GAGVSQSPSNKVTEKGKDVELRCDPISGHTALYWYRQSLGQGLEFLIYFQGNSAPDKSGLPSDRFSAERTGGSVSTLTIQRTQQEDSAVYLCASSPLLRGDAGELFFGEGSRLTVL.

The chain carries TRBV27 and TRBJ2-7; 7 bases map to TRBD2. The CDR3 has 14 residues. V shed 4 bases and J 3 bases; nucleotides not matched to a gene: 6. Germline V gene lookup returns CDR1 MNHEY and CDR2 SMNVEV (reference sequence). The CDR3 DNA reads TGTGCCAGCAGTTACAGGACGGGGGGCTACGAGCAGTACTTC. This codes for CASSYRTGGYEQYF.

V usage is TRBV7-9 and J usage is TRBJ2-4, with a weak D call TRBD2 (6 bases). This CDR3 comprises 16 residues. Germline CDR1 reads SEHNR; CDR2 reads FQNEAQ (reference sequence). The germline V and J ends were trimmed by 0 bases and 8 bases, with 17 bases remaining between them. The chain's CDR3 is CASSLAFSGVMDIQYF. The CDR3 DNA reads TGTGCCAGCAGCTTAGCTTTTAGCGGTGTAATGGACATTCAGTACTTC.

This rearrangement joins TRBV2 to TRBJ2-3; D perhaps matches TRBD2 (7 bases). V dropped 8 bases and J dropped 2 bases, with 11 bases sitting between them. This CDR3 spans 13 amino acids. Germline V gene data show CDR1 as SNHLY and CDR2 as FYNNEI. The CDR3 DNA reads TGTGCCAGCGGCGGGGGCACCACAGATACGCAGTATTTT. Residues: CASGGGTTDTQYF.

This clonotype came up many times. The chain has TRBV5-1 and TRBJ2-1, with 7 nucleotides matching TRBD2. V lost 2 bases and J lost 9; bases outside the gene matches: 2. Germline values: CDR1 SGHRS, CDR2 YFSETQ. CDR3 length: 12 amino acids. For the CDR3, the DNA is TGCGCCAGCAGCTTCTCTAGCGGTGAGCAGTTCTTC. Residues: CASSFSSGEQFF.

This clonotype was seen a few times. This chain links TRBV7-2 with TRBJ2-2; possibly TRBD1 or TRBD2 for D (5 bases each). The V and J ends lost 9 bases and 5 bases respectively, with 10 bases between them. Per the germline V gene, CDR1 is SGHTA and CDR2 is FQGNSA. The CDR3 loop spans 12 amino acids. CDR3: CASDRGTGELFF. CDR3 sequence (DNA): TGTGCCAGTGACAGAGGGACCGGGGAGCTGTTTTTT.

The table lists this clonotype with a few counts. V usage is TRBV7-9 and J usage is TRBJ1-5; D not resolved. This CDR3 contains 13 residues. V was clipped by 1 base and J by 5 bases, with 6 bases between them. CDR1 is SEHNR and CDR2 is FQNEAQ in the germline V gene (reference sequence). The CDR3 DNA reads TGTGCCAGCAGCTTAGTCGACTATCAGCCCCAGCATTTT. This encodes CASSLVDYQPQHF.

V and J are TRBV27 and TRBJ2-7; tentative D call: TRBD2 (5 bases). CDR1 MNHEY and CDR2 SMNVEV come from the germline V gene (reference sequence). This CDR3 is 15 amino acids long. Deletions cut 5 bases from V and 6 bases from J, with 20 bases between. As DNA, the CDR3 is TGTGCCAGCAGTATCCGGCAGACTATAATGTCCGAGCAGTACTTC. Encoded protein: CASSIRQTIMSEQYF.

This clonotype was found many times. This chain links TRBV12-3 or TRBV12-4 with TRBJ2-1, with TRBD1 matching 8 bases. There are 15 residues in the CDR3. The V gene end was trimmed by 7 bases and the J gene end by 7 bases; junction bases not matched to a gene: 12. The CDR3 sequence is CASTPDRVFMNEQFF. DNA of the CDR3: TGTGCCAGCACCCCGGACAGGGTCTTTATGAATGAGCAGTTCTTC.

This clonotype was counted between two and nine times. The rearrangement joins TRBV5-5 to TRBJ2-1; 8 positions agree with TRBD1. The V segment lost 3 bases and the J segment 2 bases; nucleotides outside the gene matches: 4. Germline V gene data show CDR1 as SGHKS and CDR2 as YYEKEE (reference sequence). CDR3 length: 15 amino acids. The CDR3 region is CASSWTGSAYNEQFF. The CDR3 coding sequence is TGTGCCAGCAGCTGGACAGGGTCCGCCTACAATGAGCAGTTCTTC.

The chain combines TRBV7-9 with TRBJ2-2; 7 nucleotides agree with TRBD1. There are 15 residues in the CDR3. Germline CDR1 and CDR2: SEHNR and FQNEAQ (reference sequence). With V trimmed by 6 bases and J by 5 bases, 9 bases remained unmatched. The CDR3 nucleotides are TGTGCCAGCAGTTCTCGGGACAGTAGGACCGGGGAGCTGTTTTTT. Translated: CASSSRDSRTGELFF.

This clonotype was recorded a few times. The chain joins TRBV29-1 to TRBJ2-5, with D possibly called TRBD1 or TRBD2 (5 bases each). V lost 7 bases to trimming and J lost 4 bases, with 13 bases between them. The CDR3 runs 12 residues. Germline CDR1 reads SQVTM; CDR2 reads ANQGSEA. The CDR3: CSASGTSETQYF. CDR3 bases: TGCAGCGCCAGTGGGACCTCAGAGACCCAGTACTTC.

The table lists this clonotype with a few counts. The chain recombines TRBV10-3 with TRBJ2-1, with 8 bases identical to TRBD2. CDR1 and CDR2 from the germline V gene are ENHRY and SYGVKD. With V trimmed by 6 bases and J by 6 bases, 4 bases remained unmatched. CDR3 length equals 13 residues. Here the CDR3 DNA reads TGTGCCATCAGCAGCGGGAGTACCAATGAGCAGTTCTTC. This gives the protein CAISSGSTNEQFF.

The chain recombines TRBV29-1 with TRBJ2-3; 9 nucleotides align to TRBD1. This CDR3 is built from 12 residues. Germline V gene data show CDR1 as SQVTM and CDR2 as ANQGSEA. V trimming: 8 bases; J trimming: 5 bases; junction bases outside the gene matches: 5. The CDR3 protein is CSLLDRGDTQYF. The DNA for the CDR3 is TGCAGCCTACTGGACAGGGGAGATACGCAGTATTTT.